One and the same sample provided the 22 T cell receptor beta chains below, sequenced in a study of human T cells and chemical hapten exposure. The time point is: patch test 2, 6 weeks after DPC sensitization. Documented treatment: therapeutic diphenylcyclopropenone sensitization with weekly scalp DPC. TCRdb called the RACE reads again in MiXCR, with one record for every CDR3 protein. This sample has approximately 40,000 distinct CDR3 sequences, with approximately 3.4% found just once. The sequencing used whole blood, collected in connection with sensitization to the hapten diphenylcyclopropenone (DPC). All receptors come from a man between 40 and 49 years old with alopecia areata. Some clones in this sample may be carry-over from other donors' samples.

The table lists this clonotype with many counts. The V call is TRBV7-3, the J call TRBJ2-1; 12 bases map to TRBD2. V lost 5 bases, J lost 0 bases, and 11 bases stayed unmatched. Looked up from germline, CDR1 is SGHTA and CDR2 is FQGTGA. This CDR3 is built from 19 residues. The CDR3 loop reads CASSPTGLAGNTSYNEQFF. The CDR3 DNA is TGTGCCAGCAGCCCAACGGGACTAGCGGGTAACACCTCCTACAATGAGCAGTTCTTC.

This clonotype was seen ten or more times. The genes are TRBV14 and TRBJ1-1; D not resolved. The CDR3 is 13 amino acids. With 4 bases removed from V and 0 bases from J, the gap between germline ends came to 6 bases. Germline V gives CDR1 SGHDN, CDR2 FVKESK. The CDR3 here is CASSLFMNTEAFF. CDR3 nucleotides: TGTGCCAGCAGCCTATTTATGAACACTGAAGCTTTCTTT.

This clonotype was seen at least ten times. The chain couples TRBV6-5 to TRBJ1-6; a weak D match, TRBD1 (6 bases). The V end was cut by 5 bases, the J end by 9 bases, with 17 bases between. The CDR3 loop spans 15 amino acids. Germline V gene lookup returns CDR1 MNHEY and CDR2 SVGAGI. The CDR3 region has the DNA TGTGCCAGCAGTAGATCGACAGGTTGGAGTTCACCCCTCCACTTT. This gives the protein CASSRSTGWSSPLHF.

This clonotype was observed at least ten times. The chain is built from TRBV4-3 and TRBJ2-2; D may match TRBD1 or TRBD2 (5 bases each). The CDR3 has 14 amino acids. V gave up 5 bases and J gave up 7 bases, with 14 bases separating them. CDR1 is LGHNA, CDR2 YSLEER, per germline. CDR3 sequence reads: CASSRRDLHGELFF. In DNA, the CDR3 is TGCGCCAGCAGCAGACGGGACCTGCACGGGGAGCTGTTTTTT.

This clonotype was found many times. The V gene is TRBV12-3 or TRBV12-4, the J gene TRBJ1-3; D is unclear. There are 12 residues in the CDR3. With 6 bases removed from V and 4 bases from J, the gap between germline ends came to 7 bases. This CDR3 reads CASRPGGNTIYF. In DNA form, the CDR3 reads TGTGCCAGCAGACCCGGAGGAAACACCATATATTTT.

This clonotype was seen ten or more times. The genes are TRBV29-1 and TRBJ2-7; no firm D call. Trimming removed 2 bases from V and 3 bases from J, with 17 bases in between. This CDR3 region has 15 residues. Germline V CDR1 and CDR2: SQVTM, ANQGSEA. DNA of the CDR3: TGCAGCGTTGAATATCAGGCTTCGGAGTACTACGAGCAGTACTTC. The encoded protein is CSVEYQASEYYEQYF.

The table lists this clonotype with many counts. The genes are TRBV3-1 and TRBJ1-2, with 7 bases aligning to TRBD1. Germline assignment: CDR1 LGHDT and CDR2 YNNKEL (reference sequence). The CDR3 covers 14 residues. V was pared by 4 bases and J by 4 bases, with 6 bases of the junction left unmatched. CDR3 sequence reads: CASSRQQGTYGYTF. The CDR3 region has the DNA TGTGCCAGCAGCCGCCAACAGGGGACCTATGGCTACACCTTC.

This clonotype was observed many times. The chain links TRBV4-3 to TRBJ2-1; 10 nucleotides align to TRBD1. This CDR3 region has 19 residues. CDR1 is LGHNA and CDR2 is YSLEER in the germline V gene. The V gene end was trimmed by 4 bases and the J gene end by 0 bases; junction bases not matched to a gene: 12. The CDR3 sequence: CASSRAAGQGVGSYNEQFF. The CDR3 DNA reads as TGCGCCAGCAGCCGGGCCGCCGGACAGGGGGTAGGCTCCTACAATGAGCAGTTCTTC.

This clonotype was seen repeatedly, ten times or more. The rearrangement links TRBV6-6 to TRBJ2-7, with 10 nucleotides matching TRBD1. The trim removed 0 bases at V and 5 bases at J, leaving 1 base unmatched. Germline CDR1 is MNHNY and CDR2 is SVGAGI (reference sequence). This CDR3 comprises 14 residues. The DNA for the CDR3 is TGTGCCAGCAGTTACTCCGGACAGGGGGACGAGCAGTACTTC. This codes for CASSYSGQGDEQYF.

This clonotype was counted ten times or more. The rearrangement links TRBV27 to TRBJ2-5, with 9 bases lining up with TRBD2. The germline CDR1 and CDR2 sequences are MNHEY and SMNVEV (reference sequence). The CDR3 consists of 15 residues. V lost 2 bases to trimming and J lost 4 bases; unmatched junction nucleotides: 5. The CDR3 coding sequence is TGTGCCAGCAGTTTAGTAGCGGGAGCTGGAGAGACCCAGTACTTC. Protein product: CASSLVAGAGETQYF.

In this sample, this clonotype turned up many times. The chain combines TRBV2 with TRBJ2-7, with D unresolved. The germline gives CDR1 SNHLY, CDR2 FYNNEI. The CDR3 consists of 11 residues. Trimming left V 6 bases short and J 4 bases short, with 7 bases between. CDR3 sequence (DNA): TGTGCCAGCAGCCCACTGTACGAGCAGTACTTC. Translation gives CASSPLYEQYF.

In this sample, this clonotype turned up many times. This chain links TRBV10-3 with TRBJ2-1; D may be TRBD1 (5 bases). The CDR3 has 15 amino acids. V dropped 6 bases and J dropped 5 bases, with 17 bases sitting between them. Germline V gene lookup returns CDR1 ENHRY and CDR2 SYGVKD. The chain's CDR3 is CAIRKDNLGDNEQFF. In DNA, the CDR3 is TGTGCCATCAGGAAGGACAACCTAGGGGACAATGAGCAGTTCTTC.

J is TRBJ2-7 and V is TRBV7-2; tentative D call: TRBD2 (6 bases). This CDR3 is built from 16 residues. CDR1 and CDR2 (germline): SGHTA, FQGNSA. V lost 4 bases to trimming and J lost 1 base, with 17 bases between them. The CDR3 sequence: CASSSLGRDPSYEQYF. The DNA for the CDR3 is TGTGCCAGCAGCTCCCTTGGGCGGGACCCGTCCTACGAGCAGTACTTC.

This clonotype occurred many times. J is TRBJ2-2 and V is TRBV7-7; tentatively, D is TRBD2 (5 bases). From germline, CDR1 is SSHAT and CDR2 FNYEAQ (reference sequence). The CDR3 is 14 residues long. V lost 2 bases and J lost 4, with 8 bases in between. CDR3 bases: TGTGCCAGCAGCTTACGCGGGTCCACCGGGGAGCTGTTTTTT. This translates into CASSLRGSTGELFF.

This clonotype was counted many times. V gene TRBV5-6 combines with J gene TRBJ2-5; 10 nucleotides line up with TRBD2. V was clipped by 0 bases and J by 3 bases; unmatched bases: 2. The CDR3 consists of 15 residues. The germline V gene encodes CDR1 SGHDT and CDR2 YYEEEE. CDR3 DNA: TGTGCCAGCAGCTTGGTTCTAGCGGGAGAAGAGACCCAGTACTTC. It is translated as CASSLVLAGEETQYF.

This clonotype was seen at least ten times. V is TRBV5-4 and J is TRBJ2-6; the D is unclear. The CDR3 has 15 residues. V lost 5 bases and J lost 0, with 9 bases in between. Germline-derived CDR1 and CDR2 are SGHNT and YYREEE (reference sequence). CDR3 DNA: TGTGCCAGCAGGAAGCAAAGCTCTGGGGCCAACGTCCTGACTTTC. As protein: CASRKQSSGANVLTF. The entire variable domain, with the rest obtained from reference TRBV5-4 and TRBJ2-6, is as follows: ETGVTQSPTHLIKTRGQQVTLRCSSQSGHNTVSWYQQALGQGPQFIFQYYREEENGRGNFPPRFSGLQFPNYSSELNVNALELDDSALYLCASRKQSSGANVLTFGAGSRLTVL.

At least ten counts were recorded for this clonotype. The chain combines TRBV5-1 with TRBJ1-6; no clear D. There are 14 residues in the CDR3. Per the germline V gene, CDR1 is SGHRS and CDR2 is YFSETQ. Between the trimmed V and J ends, which lost 0 bases and 14 bases, there was a span of 15 bases. CDR3 in amino acids: CASSLAPAEGALHF. The CDR3 DNA sequence: TGCGCCAGCAGCTTGGCGCCCGCGGAAGGAGCCCTCCACTTT.

This clonotype appeared many times. The chain links TRBV19 to TRBJ2-5, with D perhaps matching TRBD1 (6 bases). V shed 5 bases and J shed 4 bases, with 17 bases lying between them. The CDR3 spans 15 residues. Germline loops: CDR1 LNHDA, CDR2 SQIVND (reference sequence). CDR3 sequence reads: CASSLGRGYRETQYF. The CDR3 DNA follows: TGTGCCAGTAGTCTTGGTAGGGGGTATCGAGAGACCCAGTACTTC. The full variable domain, in which reference TRBV19 and TRBJ2-5 provide the parts outside the CDR3, is DGGITQSPKYLFRKEGQNVTLSCEQNLNHDAMYWYRQDPGQGLRLIYYSQIVNDFQKGDIAEGYSVSREKKESFPLTVTSAQKNPTAFYLCASSLGRGYRETQYFGPGTRLLVL.

This clonotype was recorded many times. V and J are TRBV2 and TRBJ2-1; maybe TRBD1 (5 bases). CDR3 size: 15 residues. Germline CDR1 reads SNHLY; CDR2 reads FYNNEI. Trimming stripped 8 bases from V and 0 bases from J, with 14 bases between. The CDR3 DNA sequence: TGTGCCAGCGGGGCCGGCCATATCTCCTACAATGAGCAGTTCTTC. Translated: CASGAGHISYNEQFF.

This clonotype was seen many times. The rearrangement links TRBV6-2 or TRBV6-3 to TRBJ2-4; D unresolved. V lost 4 bases to trimming and J lost 4 bases, with 2 bases between them. This CDR3 contains 11 residues. Germline V gene data show CDR1 as MNHEY and CDR2 as SVGEGT. The CDR3 region is CASSWKNIQYF. The CDR3 DNA follows: TGTGCCAGCAGTTGGAAAAACATTCAGTACTTC.

This clonotype occurred a few times. The CDR3 nucleotides are TGTGCCAGCAGCCAAACCGGACAGCCGAATCAGCCCCAGCATTTT. The encoded protein is CASSQTGQPNQPQHF. This rearrangement joins TRBV3-1 to TRBJ1-5, with D perhaps TRBD1 (6 bases). CDR1 LGHDT and CDR2 YNNKEL come from the germline V gene (reference sequence). This CDR3 is 15 amino acids long. The germline V and J ends were trimmed by 2 bases and 4 bases, with 12 bases remaining between them.

This clonotype has a count of ten or more. The DNA for the CDR3 is TGTGCCAGCAGCCTGGGACGGACTAACACCGGGGAGCTGTTTTTT. As protein: CASSLGRTNTGELFF. This sequence joins TRBV3-1 and TRBJ2-2; D may be TRBD1 or TRBD2 (5 bases each). Germline CDR1 reads LGHDT; CDR2 reads YNNKEL (reference sequence). The CDR3 has 15 amino acids. With 4 bases removed from V and 2 bases from J, the gap between germline ends came to 11 bases. Looking up the rest from reference TRBV3-1 and TRBJ2-2 gives the full variable domain: DTAVSQTPKYLVTQMGNDKSIKCEQNLGHDTMYWYKQDSKKFLKIMFSYNNKELIINETVPNRFSPKSPDKAHLNLHINSLELGDSAVYFCASSLGRTNTGELFFGEGSRLTVL.